This is a list of T cell receptor beta chains from one sample in a study of blood T cells in healthy people across ages. TCRdb redid the calling of the 5' RACE reads with MiXCR, one entry per CDR3 protein. The data show about 800,000 distinct CDR3 sequences, roughly 25% seen once. These data were likewise used in another study, on T cells of mothers and their children.

The sequenced sample consisted of blood. Receptors originate from a boy between 10 and 17 years old in good health. Each CDR3 is given with its conserved first and last residue. A D gene is named only where the DNA matches it firmly. Clone size is given for some rows only: seen once, a few or many times, or a class if the clone is expanded.

TRBJ2-2 | TRBV6-5 | - | - | TGTGCCAGCAGTTACCGAACCCGAGTAAGCGGGTGGTCCACCGGGGAGCTGTTTTTT | CASSYRTRVSGWSTGELFF
TRBJ2-1 | TRBV29-1 | - | - | TGCAGCGTTACCGGGGCAACTTACAATGAGCAGTTCTTC | CSVTGATYNEQFF
TRBJ2-3 | TRBV7-6 | - | - | TGTGCCAGCAGCTTAGACGACTTTCGCACAGATACGCAGTATTTT | CASSLDDFRTDTQYF
TRBJ2-7 | TRBV18 | few | - | TGTGCCAGCTCACCACCGAGGACTACTCGGGGCCGCGAGCAGTACTTC | CASSPPRTTRGREQYF
TRBJ2-1 | TRBV29-1 | - | - | TGCAGCGTTGATTGGCAGGGCAGCTACAATGAGCAGTTCTTC | CSVDWQGSYNEQFF
TRBJ1-1 | TRBV25-1 | - | - | TGTGCCAGCAGTACAACAGATTACACTGAAGCTTTCTTT | CASSTTDYTEAFF
TRBJ2-5 | TRBV9 | - | TRBD2 | TGTGCCAGCAGCCAAATAACTAGCGGGGGGACGGACTCCATCCAAGAGACCCAGTACTTC | CASSQITSGGTDSIQETQYF
TRBJ1-1 | TRBV7-3 | - | TRBD1 | TGTGCCAGCAGCCCCAGACAGGGGGGTAGCACTGAAGCTTTCTTT | CASSPRQGGSTEAFF
TRBJ1-6 | TRBV5-5 | - | - | TGTGCCAGCAACCCTGACCCCCGACTTTTGCCCCTCCACTTT | CASNPDPRLLPLHF
TRBJ2-1 | TRBV15 | - | TRBD2 | TGTGCCACCAGCAGTCGGACTAGCAGCCATGAGCAGTTCTTC | CATSSRTSSHEQFF
TRBJ2-6 | TRBV12-3/TRBV12-4 | - | TRBD2 | TGTGCCAGCAGTCACCCGGGACTAACCTACTCTGGGGCCAACGTCCTGACTTTC | CASSHPGLTYSGANVLTF
TRBJ2-5 | TRBV5-1 | few | - | TGCGCCAGCAGCTTGGTGGGTAGCGGCCCGGGAGAGACCCAGTACTTC | CASSLVGSGPGETQYF
TRBJ1-5 | TRBV15 | few | TRBD1 | TGTGCCACCAGCAGGGAAACAGGGGGCAATCAGCCCCAGCATTTT | CATSRETGGNQPQHF
TRBJ2-3 | TRBV29-1 | few | TRBD2 | TGCAGCGCGATACCGGGACTAGCGGGTCCTAGCACAGATACGCAGTATTTT | CSAIPGLAGPSTDTQYF
TRBJ2-2 | TRBV5-1 | - | TRBD2 | TGCGCCAGCAGCCTGACTAGCGGGAGTGCTGGGGAGCTGTTTTTT | CASSLTSGSAGELFF
TRBJ2-1 | TRBV29-1 | - | - | TGCAGCGTTGACGTAATAGGCAGTCCTGGAGAGTACATCGATGAGCAGTTCTTC | CSVDVIGSPGEYIDEQFF
TRBJ2-4 | TRBV9 | - | TRBD1 | TGTGCCAGCAGCGTAGAGGGGACAGGGGGTAATCTAGCCAAAAACATTCAGTACTTC | CASSVEGTGGNLAKNIQYF
TRBJ2-3 | TRBV7-9 | - | - | TGTGCCAGCAGCCTGCTTGGTAGCGTGAGCTCAGATACGCAGTATTTT | CASSLLGSVSSDTQYF
TRBJ2-3 | TRBV4-1 | - | TRBD2 | TGCGCCAGCAGCCAAGAAGCGAGCGGGAGTTTCGATACGCAGTATTTT | CASSQEASGSFDTQYF
TRBJ2-2 | TRBV7-7 | - | - | TGTGCTAGCAGCTTCGATTTGACCGGGGAGCTGTTTTTT | CASSFDLTGELFF
TRBJ1-2 | TRBV7-9 | few | - | TGTGCCAGCAGCTTTCTGACAGGCCACTTAAGCTATGGCTACACCTTC | CASSFLTGHLSYGYTF
TRBJ2-1 | TRBV9 | few | TRBD2 | TGTGCCAGCAGCGGGGGGGGAGGGAAGTACAATGAGCAGTTCTTC | CASSGGGGKYNEQFF
TRBJ2-1 | TRBV28 | - | - | TGTGCCAGCAGTGGCCTCTATGAGCAGTTCTTC | CASSGLYEQFF
TRBJ2-7 | TRBV29-1 | few | TRBD1 | TGCAGCGCCCAAGGCCCAGGACAGGGACCCTACGAGCAGTACTTC | CSAQGPGQGPYEQYF
TRBJ2-7 | TRBV4-1 | - | - | TGCGCCAGCAGCCAAGAAAAGGACTCGGCATACGAGCAGTACTTT | CASSQEKDSAYEQYF